This T cell receptor beta chain was recovered during a study of blood T cell repertoires in COVID-19. Study-level background: Samples taken during acute and convalescent COVID-19 were collected in the United States, Italy and Spain. PBMCs, B-cell-depleted T cells, or T cells provided the cDNA or gDNA that made up the material.

With 0 bases removed from V and 4 bases from J, the gap between germline ends came to 9 bases. CDR1 and CDR2 (germline): SGHDN, FVKESK. This CDR3 is built from 14 residues. The assay was immunoSEQ multiplex PCR, and TCRdb's table has in-frame clones only and misses some. The sample holds 30,000 to 40,000 clones, roughly 86% seen once. Sample: peripheral blood. The chain couples TRBV14 to TRBJ1-1, with D uncertain. The TCR sequence derives from a man older than 75 with active or convalescent COVID-19. This CDR3 is CASSQDLAGTEAFF. The CDR3, as DNA: TGTGCCAGCAGCCAAGATCTGGCGGGCACTGAAGCTTTCTTT.